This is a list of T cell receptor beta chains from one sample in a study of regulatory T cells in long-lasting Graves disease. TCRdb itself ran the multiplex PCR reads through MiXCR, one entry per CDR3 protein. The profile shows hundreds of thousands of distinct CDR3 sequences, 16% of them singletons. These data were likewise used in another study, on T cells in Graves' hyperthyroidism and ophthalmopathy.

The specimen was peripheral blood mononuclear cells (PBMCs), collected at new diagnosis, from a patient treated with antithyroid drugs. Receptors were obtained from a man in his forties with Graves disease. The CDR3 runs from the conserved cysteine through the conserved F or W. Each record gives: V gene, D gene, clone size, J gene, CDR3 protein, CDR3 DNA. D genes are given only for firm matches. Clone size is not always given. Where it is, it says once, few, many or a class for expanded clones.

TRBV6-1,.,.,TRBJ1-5,CASTLFNQPQHF,TGTGCCAGTACACTCTTCAATCAGCCCCAGCATTTT
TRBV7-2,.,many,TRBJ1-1,CASSSGRTNTEAFF,TGTGCCAGCAGCTCGGGACGGACGAACACTGAAGCTTTCTTT
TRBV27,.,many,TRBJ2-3,CASSFSGSIRDTQYF,TGTGCCAGCAGTTTCTCGGGGAGCATCCGGGATACGCAGTATTTT
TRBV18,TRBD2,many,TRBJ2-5,CASSPGLAGETQYF,TGTGCCAGCTCACCGGGACTAGCGGGGGAGACCCAGTACTTC
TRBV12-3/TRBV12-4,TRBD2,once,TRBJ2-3,CASSSVWTSGDTDTQYF,TGTGCCAGCAGTTCCGTTTGGACTAGCGGCGACACAGATACGCAGTATTTT
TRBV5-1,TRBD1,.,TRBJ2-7,CASSSGQTSFHEQYF,TGCGCCAGCAGCTCGGGACAGACCTCCTTCCACGAGCAGTACTTC
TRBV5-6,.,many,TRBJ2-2,CASSTGFTGELFF,TGTGCCAGCTCAACAGGGTTCACCGGGGAGCTGTTTTTT
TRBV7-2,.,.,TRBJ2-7,CASSYSATSYEQYF,TGTGCCAGCAGCTATAGCGCAACATCCTACGAGCAGTACTTC
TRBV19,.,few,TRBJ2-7,CASSLFGEGEQYF,TGTGCCAGTAGTCTCTTCGGGGAAGGCGAGCAGTACTTC
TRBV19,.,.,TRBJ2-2,CASSTGTWNTGELFF,TGTGCCAGTAGCACCGGGACATGGAACACCGGGGAGCTGTTTTTT
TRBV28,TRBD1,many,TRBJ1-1,CASWDRVNTEAFF,TGTGCCAGCTGGGACAGAGTGAACACTGAAGCTTTCTTT
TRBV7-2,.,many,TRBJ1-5,CASSLGIGQPQHF,TGTGCCAGCAGCTTAGGTATCGGTCAGCCCCAGCATTTT
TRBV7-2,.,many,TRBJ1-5,CASSFAGDQPQHF,TGTGCCAGCAGCTTCGCAGGAGATCAGCCCCAGCATTTT
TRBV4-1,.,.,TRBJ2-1,CASSPGPMVYNEQFF,TGCGCCAGCAGCCCAGGACCGATGGTGTACAATGAGCAGTTCTTC
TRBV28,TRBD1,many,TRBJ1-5,CASSSPTGGNQPQHF,TGTGCCAGCAGTTCCCCGACAGGGGGCAATCAGCCCCAGCATTTT
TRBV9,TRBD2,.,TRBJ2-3,CASQAGGGADTQYF,TGTGCCAGCCAAGCGGGGGGCGGGGCAGATACGCAGTATTTT
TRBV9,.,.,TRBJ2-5,CASSGDTRQETQYF,TGTGCCAGCAGCGGGGATACACGCCAAGAGACCCAGTACTTC
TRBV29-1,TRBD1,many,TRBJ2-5,CSVTQGALETQYF,TGCAGCGTAACCCAGGGGGCGCTGGAGACCCAGTACTTC
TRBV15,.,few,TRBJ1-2,CATSRDTWNYGYTF,TGTGCCACCAGCAGGGATACGTGGAACTATGGCTACACCTTC
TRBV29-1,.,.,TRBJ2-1,CSVGTSYNEQFF,TGCAGCGTTGGTACATCCTACAATGAGCAGTTCTTC
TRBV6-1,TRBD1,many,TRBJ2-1,CASRATGTNEQFF,TGTGCCAGCAGGGCGACAGGGACCAATGAGCAGTTCTTC
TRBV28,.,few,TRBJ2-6,CASSSRHAKEANVLTF,TGTGCCAGCAGTTCCCGACACGCTAAGGAGGCCAACGTCCTGACTTTC
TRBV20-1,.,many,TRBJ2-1,CSAPIAWEQFF,TGCAGTGCTCCCATTGCTTGGGAGCAGTTCTTC
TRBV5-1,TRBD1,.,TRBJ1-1,CASSLGRGPTTEALF,TGCGCCAGCAGCTTGGGCAGGGGGCCTACCACTGAAGCTCTCTTT
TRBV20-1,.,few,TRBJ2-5,CSVSTGFETQYF,TGCAGTGTTAGTACAGGGTTTGAGACCCAGTACTTC
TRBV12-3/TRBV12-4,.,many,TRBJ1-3,CASSLRHAGNTIYF,TGTGCCAGCAGTTTAAGGCACGCTGGAAACACCATATATTTT
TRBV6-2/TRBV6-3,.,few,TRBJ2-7,CASNRGDSTYEQYF,TGTGCCAGCAATCGTGGAGACAGTACCTACGAGCAGTACTTC
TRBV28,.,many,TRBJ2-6,CASSPADGSGANVLTF,TGTGCCAGCAGTCCGGCGGACGGGTCTGGGGCCAACGTCCTGACTTTC
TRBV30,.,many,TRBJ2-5,CAWSSQDRSSQYF,TGTGCCTGGAGTTCTCAAGACAGGTCTTCCCAGTACTTC
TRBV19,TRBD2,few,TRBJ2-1,CASSKSLIQGLAGGIMNEQFF,TGTGCCAGTAGTAAATCACTTATACAGGGCCTAGCGGGGGGGATAATGAATGAGCAGTTCTTC
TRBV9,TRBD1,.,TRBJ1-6,CASSVGSDRNSPLHF,TGTGCCAGCAGCGTAGGATCGGACAGGAATTCACCCCTCCACTTT
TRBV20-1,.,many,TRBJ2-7,CSARERGRGGVYEQYF,TGCAGTGCTAGAGAGAGGGGGAGGGGGGGTGTATACGAGCAGTACTTC
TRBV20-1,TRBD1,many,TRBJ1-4,CSVQGSANEKLFF,TGCAGTGTACAGGGGTCAGCGAATGAAAAACTGTTTTTT
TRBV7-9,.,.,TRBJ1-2,CASSLKANYGYTF,TGTGCCAGCAGCTTAAAAGCTAACTATGGCTACACCTTC
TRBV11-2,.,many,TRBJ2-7,CASSLAGILYEQYF,TGTGCCAGCAGCTTAGCGGGGATTCTATACGAGCAGTACTTC
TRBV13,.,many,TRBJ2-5,CASVDRRTNSETQYF,TGTGCCAGCGTAGACCGCCGGACTAACTCGGAGACCCAGTACTTC
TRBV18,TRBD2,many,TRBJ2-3,CASSPPTSGTDTQYF,TGTGCCAGCTCACCACCGACTAGCGGCACAGATACGCAGTATTTT
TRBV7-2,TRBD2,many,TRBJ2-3,CASSWSGGASTDTQYF,TGTGCCAGCAGCTGGAGCGGGGGGGCCTCCACAGATACGCAGTATTTT
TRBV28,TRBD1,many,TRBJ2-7,CASSSRGQAIRLWEQYF,TGTGCCAGCAGCTCAAGGGGGCAGGCGATACGTTTGTGGGAGCAGTACTTC
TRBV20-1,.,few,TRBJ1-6,CANRVGNSPLHF,TGCGCCAACAGGGTAGGCAATTCACCCCTCCACTTT
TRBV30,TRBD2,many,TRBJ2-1,CAWSLEAGGGNEQFF,TGTGCCTGGAGTCTGGAAGCGGGGGGGGGAAATGAGCAGTTCTTC
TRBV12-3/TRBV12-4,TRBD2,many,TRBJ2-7,CASSLGWLAGLYEQYF,TGTGCCAGCAGTTTAGGTTGGCTAGCGGGGCTTTACGAGCAGTACTTC
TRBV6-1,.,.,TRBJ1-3,CASGPASRGNTIYF,TGTGCCAGTGGGCCCGCATCGCGTGGAAACACCATATATTTT
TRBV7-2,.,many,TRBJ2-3,CASSRGGADTQYF,TGTGCCAGCAGCCGAGGGGGGGCAGATACGCAGTATTTT
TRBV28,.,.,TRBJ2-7,CASSLQLGGVSYEQYF,TGTGCCAGCAGTTTACAACTGGGCGGGGTGTCCTACGAGCAGTACTTC
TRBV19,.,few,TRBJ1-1,CASSIDPAWNTEAFF,TGTGCCAGTAGTATAGATCCCGCATGGAACACTGAAGCTTTCTTT
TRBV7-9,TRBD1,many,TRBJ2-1,CASSLEGTGEQFF,TGTGCCAGCAGCTTAGAAGGGACAGGGGAGCAGTTCTTC
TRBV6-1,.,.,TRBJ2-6,CASSEGEGSGANVLTF,TGTGCCAGCAGTGAAGGCGAAGGCTCTGGGGCCAACGTCCTGACTTTC